This T cell receptor beta chain is drawn from a study of cytomegalovirus exposure and HLA in healthy donors. Points from the study as a whole: A later analysis found that most CMV-associated TCR beta chains appeared HLA-restricted.

The PCR made use of 60 Vbeta and 13 Jbeta primers. This table comes from immunoSEQ multiplex PCR, and its TCRdb copy is limited to in-frame clones, with some not included. Counted here are some 65,000 clones, approximately 67% occurring once; the ten biggest clones make up approximately 2.6%. To note about this clone: Its antigen is not identified.

This CDR3 spans 13 amino acids. Germline CDR1 reads ENHRY; CDR2 reads SYGVKD. The receptor was isolated from a man aged 25-40 years in good health and CMV-seronegative. Material: PBMCs. J is TRBJ2-7 and V is TRBV10-3; 7 bases are a match to TRBD1. In DNA, the CDR3 is TGTGGGGCAAGGGGGCCGCCGGCCTACGAGCAGTACTTC. This gives the protein CGARGPPAYEQYF.